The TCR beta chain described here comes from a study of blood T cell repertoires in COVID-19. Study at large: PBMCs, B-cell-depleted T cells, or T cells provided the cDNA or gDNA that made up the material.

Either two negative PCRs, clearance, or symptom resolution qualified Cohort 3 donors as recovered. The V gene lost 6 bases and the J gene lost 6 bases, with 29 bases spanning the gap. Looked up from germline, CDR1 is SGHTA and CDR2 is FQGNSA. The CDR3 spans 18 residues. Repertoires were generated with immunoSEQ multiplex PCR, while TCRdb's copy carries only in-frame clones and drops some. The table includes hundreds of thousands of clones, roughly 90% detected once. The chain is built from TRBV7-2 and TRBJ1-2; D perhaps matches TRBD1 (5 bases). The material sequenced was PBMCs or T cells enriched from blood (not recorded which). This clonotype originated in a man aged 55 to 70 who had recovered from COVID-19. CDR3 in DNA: TGTGCCAGCAGGAAATCGGCGGGACGAATAGTTCCTACCCATGGCTACACCTTC. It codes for CASRKSAGRIVPTHGYTF. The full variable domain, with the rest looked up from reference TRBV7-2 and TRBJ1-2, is GAGVSQSPSNKVTEKGKDVELRCDPISGHTALYWYRQSLGQGLEFLIYFQGNSAPDKSGLPSDRFSAERTGGSVSTLTIQRTQQEDSAVYLCASRKSAGRIVPTHGYTFGSGTRLTVV.